The 9 T cell receptor beta chains presented below share a single source sample, sequenced in a study of cytomegalovirus exposure and HLA in healthy donors. PCR employed 60 Vbeta and 13 Jbeta primers. Sequenced by immunoSEQ multiplex PCR; TCRdb stores in-frame clones only, minus some. The sample contains some 130,000 clones, around 80% of which appear only once. Sequencing input: PBMCs. All receptors derive from a man under 40 in good health.

The rearrangement links TRBV7-8 to TRBJ2-5; 11 positions match TRBD2. The CDR3 has 17 residues. The V gene end was trimmed by 4 bases and the J gene end by 5 bases; junction bases not matched to a gene: 12. Germline V gene lookup returns CDR1 SGHVS and CDR2 FQNEAQ. This CDR3 reads CASSSSYSGRVSETQYF. The CDR3 DNA is TGTGCCAGCAGCTCGAGCTATAGCGGGAGGGTCAGCGAGACCCAGTACTTC. Variable domain in full (rest from reference TRBV7-8 and TRBJ2-5): GAGVSQSPRYKVAKRGQDVALRCDPISGHVSLFWYQQALGQGPEFLTYFQNEAQLDKSGLPSDRFFAERPEGSVSTLKIQRTQQEDSAVYLCASSSSYSGRVSETQYFGPGTRLLVL.

The rearrangement joins TRBV5-6 to TRBJ1-5; 7 positions agree with TRBD1. Germline lookup yields CDR1 SGHDT and CDR2 YYEEEE. Trimming removed 1 base from V and 3 bases from J; junction bases left unmatched: 4. The CDR3 totals 15 residues. The CDR3 spells CASSLTGADNQPQHF. CDR3 nucleotides: TGTGCCAGCAGCTTGACAGGGGCGGACAATCAGCCCCAGCATTTT.

The J gene is TRBJ2-6, the V gene TRBV5-5; no definite D call. The V end was cut by 6 bases, the J end by 0 bases, with 10 bases between. Germline CDR1 SGHKS, CDR2 YYEKEE (reference sequence). The CDR3 runs to 15 residues. As DNA, the CDR3 is TGTGCCAGCACCGTCCCCGGCTCTGGGGCCAACGTCCTGACTTTC. It yields the protein CASTVPGSGANVLTF.

The rearrangement uses TRBV5-6 and TRBJ1-2, with TRBD1 as a possible D gene (6 bases). CDR3 length equals 13 residues. Germline V gene lookup returns CDR1 SGHDT and CDR2 YYEEEE. V lost 3 bases, J lost 5 bases, and 11 bases lay in between. CDR3 residues: CASSSGTHYGYTF. As DNA, the CDR3 is TGTGCCAGCAGCTCCGGGACACATTATGGCTACACCTTC. Using reference TRBV5-6 and TRBJ1-2 for the parts outside the CDR3, the full variable domain is DAGVTQSPTHLIKTRGQQVTLRCSPKSGHDTVSWYQQALGQGPQFIFQYYEEEERQRGNFPDRFSGHQFPNYSSELNVNALLLGDSALYLCASSSGTHYGYTFGSGTRLTVV.

The chain joins TRBV5-1 to TRBJ2-1; 8 bases line up with TRBD2. Germline CDR1 reads SGHRS; CDR2 reads YFSETQ. The CDR3 covers 16 residues. Trimming cost V 0 bases and J 4 bases; bases outside gene matches: 6. The CDR3 sequence is CASSLGASGPYNEQFF. CDR3 coding DNA: TGCGCCAGCAGCTTGGGGGCTAGCGGGCCATACAATGAGCAGTTCTTC. Using reference TRBV5-1 and TRBJ2-1 for the parts outside the CDR3, the full variable domain is KAGVTQTPRYLIKTRGQQVTLSCSPISGHRSVSWYQQTPGQGLQFLFEYFSETQRNKGNFPGRFSGRQFSNSRSEMNVSTLELGDSALYLCASSLGASGPYNEQFFGPGTRLTVL.

The V call is TRBV18, the J call TRBJ1-5, with 7 bases lining up with TRBD1. Germline values: CDR1 KGHSH, CDR2 LQKENI. Losses at the gene ends were 5 bases for V and 5 bases for J; bases not matched to a gene: 3. The CDR3 has 13 residues. CDR3: CASSDQGDQPQHF. CDR3 nucleotide sequence: TGTGCCAGCTCAGATCAGGGGGATCAGCCCCAGCATTTT.

The chain joins TRBV10-3 to TRBJ2-3; 7 nucleotides line up with TRBD1. The V and J ends lost 6 bases and 2 bases, in that order; junction bases with no gene match: 8. This CDR3 is 15 amino acids long. The germline gives CDR1 ENHRY, CDR2 SYGVKD. This chain's CDR3 is CAIREPGQTTDTQYF. CDR3 DNA sequence: TGTGCCATCAGAGAACCGGGACAGACCACAGATACGCAGTATTTT.

This chain connects TRBV29-1 to TRBJ2-1; 11 bases line up with TRBD2. V dropped 4 bases and J dropped 0; count of bases not matched to a gene: 14. Germline CDR1 reads SQVTM; CDR2 reads ANQGSEA. The CDR3 sequence is 19 residues long. CDR3 coding DNA: TGCAGCGTTGGTTCGCCGGCTAGCGGGAGGAGCGTCTCCTACAATGAGCAGTTCTTC. Translating gives CSVGSPASGRSVSYNEQFF.

This chain uses TRBV19 with TRBJ2-7; 9 nucleotides agree with TRBD2. CDR1 and CDR2 from the germline V gene are LNHDA and SQIVND (reference sequence). V shed 1 base and J 3 bases; nucleotides not matched to a gene: 4. CDR3 length equals 15 residues. CDR3 region: CASSIAISGSYEQYF. The CDR3 DNA follows: TGTGCCAGTAGTATAGCGATTAGCGGGAGCTACGAGCAGTACTTC.